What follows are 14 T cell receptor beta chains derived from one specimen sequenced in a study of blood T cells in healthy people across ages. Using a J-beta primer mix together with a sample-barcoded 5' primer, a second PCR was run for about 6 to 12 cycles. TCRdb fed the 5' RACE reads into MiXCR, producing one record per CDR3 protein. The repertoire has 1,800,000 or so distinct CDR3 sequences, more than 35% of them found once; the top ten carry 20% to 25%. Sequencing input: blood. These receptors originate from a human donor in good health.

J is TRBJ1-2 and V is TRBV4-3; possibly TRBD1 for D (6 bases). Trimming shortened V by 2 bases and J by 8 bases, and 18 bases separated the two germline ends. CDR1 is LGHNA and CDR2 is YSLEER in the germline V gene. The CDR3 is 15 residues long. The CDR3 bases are TGCGCCAGCAGCCAATTACAGGGAGGGTTAGTAGGCTACACCTTC. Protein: CASSQLQGGLVGYTF.

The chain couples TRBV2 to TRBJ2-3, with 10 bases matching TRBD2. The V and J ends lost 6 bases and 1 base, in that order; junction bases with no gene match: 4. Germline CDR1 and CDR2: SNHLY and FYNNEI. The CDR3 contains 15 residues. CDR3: CASRFTSGGTDTQYF. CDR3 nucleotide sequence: TGTGCCAGCAGATTTACTAGCGGGGGCACAGATACGCAGTATTTT.

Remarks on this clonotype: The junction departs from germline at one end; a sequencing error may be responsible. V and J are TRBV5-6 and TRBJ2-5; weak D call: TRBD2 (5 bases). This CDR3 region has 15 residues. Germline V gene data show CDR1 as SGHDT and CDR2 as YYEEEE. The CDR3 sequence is CASSWRAVAQDTQYF. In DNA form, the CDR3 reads TGTGCCAGCAGCTGGCGAGCGGTGGCCCAAGACACCCAGTACTTC.

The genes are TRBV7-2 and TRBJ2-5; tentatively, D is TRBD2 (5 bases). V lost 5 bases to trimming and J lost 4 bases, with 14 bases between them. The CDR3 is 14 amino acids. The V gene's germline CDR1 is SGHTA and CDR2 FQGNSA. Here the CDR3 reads CASSRSVAGETQYF. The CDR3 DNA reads TGTGCCAGCAGCCGCAGCGTGGCGGGAGAGACCCAGTACTTC.

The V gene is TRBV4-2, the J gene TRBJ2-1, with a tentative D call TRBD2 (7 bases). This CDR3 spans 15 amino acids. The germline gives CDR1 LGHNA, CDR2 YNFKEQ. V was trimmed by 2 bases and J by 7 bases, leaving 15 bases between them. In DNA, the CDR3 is TGTGCCAGCAGCCAACCCGGGGGGCGGATGAATGAGCAGTTCTTC. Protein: CASSQPGGRMNEQFF.

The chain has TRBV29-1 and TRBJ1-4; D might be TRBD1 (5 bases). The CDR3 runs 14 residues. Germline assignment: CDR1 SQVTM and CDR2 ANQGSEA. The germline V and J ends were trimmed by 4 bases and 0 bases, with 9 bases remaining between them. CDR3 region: CSVGGRATNEKLFF. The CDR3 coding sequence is TGCAGCGTTGGGGGGAGGGCAACTAATGAAAAACTGTTTTTT.

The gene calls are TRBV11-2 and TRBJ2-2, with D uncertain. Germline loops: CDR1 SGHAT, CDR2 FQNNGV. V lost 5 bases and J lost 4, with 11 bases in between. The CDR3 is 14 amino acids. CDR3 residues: CASSQGRFTGELFF. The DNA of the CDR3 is TGTGCCAGCAGCCAAGGACGTTTCACCGGGGAGCTGTTTTTT.

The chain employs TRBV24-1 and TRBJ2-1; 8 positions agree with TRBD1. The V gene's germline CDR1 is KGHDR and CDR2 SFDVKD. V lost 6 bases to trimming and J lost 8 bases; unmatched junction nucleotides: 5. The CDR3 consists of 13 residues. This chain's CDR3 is CATSTGGGDEQFF. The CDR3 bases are TGTGCCACCAGTACAGGGGGAGGAGATGAGCAGTTCTTC.

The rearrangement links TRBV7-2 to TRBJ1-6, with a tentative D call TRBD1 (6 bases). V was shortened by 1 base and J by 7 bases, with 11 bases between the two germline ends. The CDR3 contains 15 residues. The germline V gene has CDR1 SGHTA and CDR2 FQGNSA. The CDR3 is CASSLDIGQNSPLHF. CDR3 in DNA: TGTGCCAGCAGCTTAGATATAGGACAGAATTCACCCCTCCACTTT.

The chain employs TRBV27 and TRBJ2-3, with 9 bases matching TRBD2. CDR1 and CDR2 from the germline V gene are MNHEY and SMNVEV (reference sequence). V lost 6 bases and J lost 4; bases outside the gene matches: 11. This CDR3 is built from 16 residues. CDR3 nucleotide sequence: TGTGCCAGCAGGGGAATAGCGGGACTAGCATCAGATACGCAGTATTTT. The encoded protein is CASRGIAGLASDTQYF.

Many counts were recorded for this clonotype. CDR3 nucleotide sequence: TGCGCCAGCATGACAGGGGGCGGGGGAGATGGCTACACCTTC. Translating it yields CASMTGGGGDGYTF. This chain links TRBV5-1 with TRBJ1-2; 10 nucleotides line up with TRBD1. Germline CDR1 and CDR2: SGHRS and YFSETQ. V lost 6 bases and J lost 6; bases outside the gene matches: 8. There are 14 residues in the CDR3.

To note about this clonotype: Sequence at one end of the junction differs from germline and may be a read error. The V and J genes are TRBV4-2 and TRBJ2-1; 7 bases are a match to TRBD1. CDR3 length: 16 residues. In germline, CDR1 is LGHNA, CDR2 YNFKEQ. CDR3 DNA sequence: TGTGCCAGCAGCCGAACTACAGGGGCCTCCCACAATGAGCAGTTCTTC. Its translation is CASSRTTGASHNEQFF.

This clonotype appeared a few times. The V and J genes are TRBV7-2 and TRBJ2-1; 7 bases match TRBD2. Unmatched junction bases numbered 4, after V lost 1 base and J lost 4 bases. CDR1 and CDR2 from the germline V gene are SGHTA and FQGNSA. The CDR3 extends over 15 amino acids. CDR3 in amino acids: CASSLVWGGYNEQFF. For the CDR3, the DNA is TGTGCCAGCAGCTTAGTCTGGGGGGGATACAATGAGCAGTTCTTC.

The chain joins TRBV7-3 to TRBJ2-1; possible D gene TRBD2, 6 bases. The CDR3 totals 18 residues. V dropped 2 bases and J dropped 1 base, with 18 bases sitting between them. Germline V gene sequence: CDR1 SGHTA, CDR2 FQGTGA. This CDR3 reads CASSLYWAGGWSYNEQFF. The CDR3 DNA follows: TGTGCCAGCAGCTTATATTGGGCTGGGGGGTGGTCCTACAATGAGCAGTTCTTC.